What follows is one T cell receptor (beta chain) and its context. This sample was taken from a study of cytomegalovirus exposure and HLA in healthy donors. PCR amplification relied on 60 Vbeta primers (plus 13 Jbeta primers). The data were produced by immunoSEQ multiplex PCR, yet TCRdb's version contains in-frame clones alone and is incomplete. The sample lists under 200,000 clones, 60% to 75% seen once, with roughly 3% in the top ten. Trimming took off 3 bases at V and 2 bases at J, with 8 bases between the two ends. Germline values: CDR1 SGHNT, CDR2 YYREEE (reference sequence). The CDR3 spans 13 residues.

The source material was PBMCs. The chain couples TRBV5-4 to TRBJ1-1; D may be TRBD1 (6 bases). This TCR came from a woman in her forties or fifties in good health and CMV-seropositive. CDR3 sequence (DNA): TGTGCCAGCAGCTGGACAGTTAACACTGAAGCTTTCTTT. This gives the protein CASSWTVNTEAFF. The complete variable domain, with remaining parts taken from reference TRBV5-4 and TRBJ1-1, reads ETGVTQSPTHLIKTRGQQVTLRCSSQSGHNTVSWYQQALGQGPQFIFQYYREEENGRGNFPPRFSGLQFPNYSSELNVNALELDDSALYLCASSWTVNTEAFFGQGTRLTVV.